The rows below give T cell receptor beta chains drawn from one sample of a study of OX40 agonist ivuxolimab in advanced cancers. Assay used: immunoSEQ multiplex PCR; TCRdb lists only in-frame clones, some missing. The sample yields fewer than 120,000 clones, around 90% seen once. Sequencing used CD4+ or CD8+ T cells sorted from blood, obtained in a trial of the OX40 agonist ivuxolimab. All receptors derive from an adult with an advanced solid tumor such as melanoma, head and neck, liver or kidney cancer. CDR3s leave out the opening cysteine and the closing phenylalanine or tryptophan.

len	v_gene	j_gene	CDR3aa
13	TRBV28	TRBJ2-2	ASSLQVTNTGELF
14	TRBV29-1	TRBJ2-7	SVEEMTGTFTYEQY
15	TRBV6-4	TRBJ2-1	ASSGTSGRAAYNEQF
16	TRBV12-1	TRBJ1-2	ASSSGRPGRGIPYGYT
11	TRBV2	TRBJ1-5	ASAGWGDQPQH
13	TRBV2	TRBJ1-6	ASSEWGSYNSPLH
13	TRBV6-5	TRBJ1-1	ASSLNGHTNTEAF
16	TRBV4-1	TRBJ2-5	ASSQEKRGALTRETQY
14	TRBV11-2	TRBJ1-3	ASSLLETYSGNTIY
11	TRBV7-7	TRBJ2-7	ASSLARGDEQY
14	TRBV4-2	TRBJ2-3	ASSQDVTGSADTQY
13	TRBV11-3	TRBJ2-1	ASSLEQGRIDEQF
14	TRBV6-5	TRBJ2-3	ASSFSIAGVGRTQY
12	TRBV11-2	TRBJ2-5	ASSLGWGLETQY
13	TRBV5-5	TRBJ2-1	ASSEGQSSYNEQF
10	TRBV27	TRBJ1-1	ASWTSGFRAF
10	TRBV7-9	TRBJ1-2	ASSPRQVGYT
13	TRBV7-2	TRBJ2-7	ASSSGLAGVGEQY
13	TRBV19	TRBJ2-7	ASSLTGMVSYEQY
12	TRBV28	TRBJ1-5	ASSLRRRMEPQH
13	TRBV10-3	TRBJ1-5	AISDQDRHNQPQH
10	TRBV5-1	TRBJ2-1	ASSEPPRPKF
11	TRBV5-6	TRBJ1-2	ASSLREGYGYT
12	TRBV7-9	TRBJ1-4	ASSLGRTNEKLF